These 24 T cell receptor beta chains came from one sample sequenced in a study of vaccination effects on CD4 cells after COVID-19. TCRdb's table, derived via immunoSEQ multiplex PCR, lists solely in-frame clones and lacks some. The data contain tens of thousands of clones, around 63% of them singletons. These receptors have no identified antigens. After roughly 9 days in culture, the CD4+ T cells were isolated. The source material was CD4+ T cells from PBMCs cultured without peptide, sampled before COVID-19 vaccination. The receptors shown here come from a human donor who received a COVID-19 vaccine.

The chain combines TRBV28 with TRBJ2-7; D is unresolved. CDR1 is MDHEN, CDR2 SYDVKM, per germline. The CDR3 consists of 12 residues. Trimming pared 6 bases from V and 6 bases from J, leaving 12 bases between. CDR3 region: CASRWGAGEQYF. The CDR3 DNA is TGTGCCAGCAGGTGGGGTGCCGGCGAGCAGTACTTC.

The CDR3 loop reads CASSFSGTGDEKLFF. The CDR3 DNA reads TGTGCCAGCAGCTTCTCCGGGACAGGCGACGAAAAACTGTTTTTT. The V and J genes are TRBV7-2 and TRBJ1-4; 8 bases align to TRBD1. This CDR3 has 15 amino acids. The V and J ends lost 3 bases and 8 bases, in that order; junction bases with no gene match: 8. The germline CDR1 and CDR2 sequences are SGHTA and FQGNSA.

In its sample, this clone was seen a few times. CDR3 protein: CASSRRTGYTF. The DNA for the CDR3 is TGTGCCAGCAGTCGCCGGACGGGCTACACCTTC. The chain couples TRBV28 to TRBJ1-2; D call uncertain. V was cut by 5 bases and J by 8 bases, with 9 bases left in between. The length of the CDR3 is 11 residues. Germline V gives CDR1 MDHEN, CDR2 SYDVKM.

This clone was recorded only once. The chain joins TRBV10-3 to TRBJ2-7, with TRBD2 as a possible D gene (6 bases). The germline V and J ends were trimmed by 2 bases and 0 bases, with 17 bases remaining between them. This CDR3 region has 17 residues. CDR1 and CDR2 (germline): ENHRY, SYGVKD. CDR3: CAISEPTTGEVSYEQYF. Here the CDR3 DNA reads TGTGCCATCAGTGAGCCGACGACTGGGGAGGTCTCCTACGAGCAGTACTTC.

This clone was observed many times. V gene TRBV27 combines with J gene TRBJ1-2; unclear D gene. Germline V gene sequence: CDR1 MNHEY, CDR2 SMNVEV (reference sequence). The CDR3 is 15 amino acids. Trimming removed 5 bases from V and 1 base from J, with 14 bases in between. DNA for the CDR3: TGTGCCAGCAGTCGGAGGGAATCCTTTAACTATGGCTACACCTTC. It translates to CASSRRESFNYGYTF.

This clone has a single count. The chain recombines TRBV5-1 with TRBJ1-4; tentative D call: TRBD1 (6 bases). V dropped 0 bases and J dropped 3 bases, with 9 bases sitting between them. Per the germline V gene, CDR1 is SGHRS and CDR2 is YFSETQ. There are 15 residues in the CDR3. This CDR3 is CASSLARGPNEKLFF. The CDR3 DNA follows: TGCGCCAGCAGCTTGGCGCGGGGGCCTAATGAAAAACTGTTTTTT.

This clone was seen more than once but under ten times. The chain links TRBV4-1 to TRBJ1-4; 8 bases agree with TRBD1. Per germline, CDR1 MGHRA and CDR2 YSYEKL. This CDR3 has 17 amino acids. The ends lost 4 bases at V and 0 bases at J; junction bases unmatched: 7. CDR3 loop: CASSLDRGGSTNEKLFF. CDR3 nucleotides: TGCGCCAGCAGCCTTGACAGGGGAGGGTCAACTAATGAAAAACTGTTTTTT.

V is TRBV13 and J is TRBJ1-1, with no clear D. This CDR3 contains 12 residues. Trimming took 5 bases from V and 11 from J, leaving 15 bases between them. CDR1 is PRHDT, CDR2 FYEKMQ, per germline (reference sequence). Here the CDR3 DNA reads TGTGCCAGCAGCCCCCCTGGGGTCGGGGCTTTCTTT. Protein sequence: CASSPPGVGAFF.

This rearrangement joins TRBV5-4 to TRBJ1-1, with no clear D. CDR3 size: 14 residues. Germline V gene data show CDR1 as SGHNT and CDR2 as YYREEE (reference sequence). Trimming took 0 bases from V and 2 from J, leaving 8 bases between them. CDR3 in DNA: TGTGCCAGCAGCTTGGGGTTGGAAAACACTGAAGCTTTCTTT. This gives the protein CASSLGLENTEAFF.

The rearrangement uses TRBV11-2 and TRBJ2-3; possible D gene TRBD2, 7 bases. The V and J ends lost 5 bases and 14 bases respectively, with 20 bases between them. This CDR3 comprises 13 residues. Germline V gives CDR1 SGHAT, CDR2 FQNNGV. Here the CDR3 reads CASSPTGGRERYF. In DNA, the CDR3 is TGTGCCAGCAGCCCAACCGGGGGGCGGGAACGGTATTTT.

This chain links TRBV4-2 with TRBJ2-3; TRBD2 agrees at 10 bases. This CDR3 has 17 residues. The junction had 6 bases not matched to a gene; V was cut back by 0 bases and J by 3 bases. CDR1 and CDR2 from the germline V gene are LGHNA and YNFKEQ. The CDR3 bases are TGTGCCAGCAGCCAAGAGGGTAGCGGGAGGAGGACAGATACGCAGTATTTT. Amino acids: CASSQEGSGRRTDTQYF.

The V gene is TRBV3-1 (or the pseudogene TRBV3-2), the J gene TRBJ2-5, with 8 nucleotides matching TRBD2. V lost 3 bases and J lost 4; bases outside the gene matches: 4. CDR3 length: 14 amino acids. Looked up from germline, CDR1 is LGHDT and CDR2 is YNNKEL (reference sequence). The CDR3 sequence is CASSQRGEGETQYF. The CDR3 nucleotides are TGTGCCAGCAGCCAGCGGGGGGAAGGAGAGACCCAGTACTTC.

The chain carries TRBV6-2 or TRBV6-3 and TRBJ2-5, with 11 nucleotides matching TRBD2. The CDR3 contains 16 residues. Germline V gives CDR1 MNHEY, CDR2 SVGEGT. The junction had 7 bases not matched to a gene; V was cut back by 4 bases and J by 3 bases. In DNA form, the CDR3 reads TGTGCCAGCAGTTCCGGGACTAGCGGCGCCAAAGAGACCCAGTACTTC. It encodes CASSSGTSGAKETQYF.

In its sample, this clone was seen a few times. The chain employs TRBV24-1 and TRBJ1-5; TRBD1 matches at 8 bases. This CDR3 is built from 16 residues. Germline lookup yields CDR1 KGHDR and CDR2 SFDVKD. With V trimmed by 3 bases and J by 4 bases, 7 bases remained unmatched. As DNA, the CDR3 is TGTGCCACCAGTGATCTCACAGGGGGTCCGAATCAGCCCCAGCATTTT. This sequence encodes CATSDLTGGPNQPQHF.

The V gene is TRBV5-1, the J gene TRBJ2-1; 11 bases map to TRBD1. The CDR3 is 14 amino acids. Germline V CDR1 and CDR2: SGHRS, YFSETQ. J was trimmed by 9 bases and V by 7 bases; bases with no gene match: 9. This CDR3 is CASALDRGLSEQFF. CDR3 coding DNA: TGCGCCAGCGCCTTGGACAGGGGGCTTAGTGAGCAGTTCTTC.

The chain uses TRBV7-6 and TRBJ2-6; D is possibly TRBD1 (5 bases). Germline V gene data show CDR1 as SGHVS and CDR2 as FNYEAQ. Trimming pared 5 bases from V and 0 bases from J, leaving 14 bases between. The CDR3 has 17 amino acids. The CDR3 loop is CASSRGHTSSGANVLTF. The CDR3 DNA sequence: TGTGCCAGCAGCCGCGGACACACTTCCTCTGGGGCCAACGTCCTGACTTTC.

The gene calls are TRBV27 and TRBJ2-2, with 12 bases matching TRBD2. Losses at the gene ends were 7 bases for V and 3 bases for J; bases not matched to a gene: 9. Germline V CDR1 and CDR2: MNHEY, SMNVEV (reference sequence). This CDR3 contains 17 residues. This chain's CDR3 is CASISTSGRRDTGELFF. The CDR3 DNA is TGTGCCAGCATTTCGACTAGCGGGAGAAGGGACACCGGGGAGCTGTTTTTT.

This clone appeared a few times. This chain links TRBV7-9 with TRBJ1-2, with D uncertain. Trimming left V 3 bases short and J 2 bases short, with 7 bases between. Germline CDR1 SEHNR, CDR2 FQNEAQ (reference sequence). The CDR3 is made up of 13 amino acids. In DNA form, the CDR3 reads TGTGCCAGCAGCTTGAAGAGAAACTATGGCTACACCTTC. Residues: CASSLKRNYGYTF. The full variable domain, with the rest looked up from reference TRBV7-9 and TRBJ1-2, is DTGVSQNPRHKITKRGQNVTFRCDPISEHNRLYWYRQTLGQGPEFLTYFQNEAQLEKSRLLSDRFSAERPKGSFSTLEIQRTEQGDSAMYLCASSLKRNYGYTFGSGTRLTVV.

The chain joins TRBV7-2 to TRBJ2-3, with TRBD2 matching 12 bases. V shed 4 bases and J 6 bases; nucleotides not matched to a gene: 11. Germline V gives CDR1 SGHTA, CDR2 FQGNSA. The CDR3 extends over 17 amino acids. The CDR3 reads CASSWPGTSGSGDTQYF. The CDR3 bases are TGTGCCAGCAGCTGGCCCGGGACTAGCGGGTCAGGGGATACGCAGTATTTT. Combining the CDR3 with reference TRBV7-2 and TRBJ2-3 gives the whole variable domain GAGVSQSPSNKVTEKGKDVELRCDPISGHTALYWYRQSLGQGLEFLIYFQGNSAPDKSGLPSDRFSAERTGGSVSTLTIQRTQQEDSAVYLCASSWPGTSGSGDTQYFGPGTRLTVL.

The chain carries TRBV10-3 and TRBJ1-1; TRBD1 might be the D (6 bases). V was pared by 10 bases and J by 3 bases, with 15 bases between. The CDR3 is 13 amino acids. Germline V gene data show CDR1 as ENHRY and CDR2 as SYGVKD. DNA for the CDR3: TGTGCCACAAGACAGGTCGCGGACACTGAAGCTTTCTTT. This gives the protein CATRQVADTEAFF.

V and J are TRBV30 and TRBJ2-7; 7 nucleotides match TRBD1. The CDR3 is 14 residues long. Germline trimming cut 2 bases from V and 1 base from J; bases unmatched to any gene: 5. CDR1 is GTSNPN and CDR2 is SVGIG in the germline V gene (reference sequence). Written as DNA, the CDR3 is TGTGCCTGGAGTCGGGACAGCCTATCCTACGAGCAGTACTTC. Its translation is CAWSRDSLSYEQYF.

The genes are TRBV2 and TRBJ2-5; D is possibly TRBD2 (5 bases). Trimming left V 6 bases short and J 5 bases short, with 16 bases between. Germline CDR1 and CDR2: SNHLY and FYNNEI. CDR3 length: 14 residues. The CDR3, as DNA: TGTGCCAGCAGGCCCCTCGGGCGGAGGGAGACCCAGTACTTC. Translating it yields CASRPLGRRETQYF.

This clone was seen once. The junction differs from germline at one of its ends, possibly a read error. The gene calls are TRBV7-7 and TRBJ2-5; D remains unclear. The germline V gene has CDR1 SSHAT and CDR2 FNYEAQ (reference sequence). The CDR3 sequence is 13 residues long. CDR3 sequence: CASSLATQETQYF. The DNA for the CDR3 is TGTGCTAGCAGCTTGGCTACCCAAGAGACCCAGTACTTC. The full variable domain, rest sourced from reference TRBV7-7 and TRBJ2-5, is GAGVSQSPRYKVTKRGQDVTLRCDPISSHATLYWYQQALGQGPEFLTYFNYEAQPDKSGLPSDRFSAERPEGSISTLTIQRTEQRDSAMYRCASSLATQETQYFGPGTRLLVL.

This chain connects TRBV4-1 to TRBJ2-1; 11 positions match TRBD2. The CDR3 extends over 15 amino acids. Germline-derived CDR1 and CDR2 are MGHRA and YSYEKL. J was trimmed by 5 bases and V by 6 bases; bases with no gene match: 6. DNA for the CDR3: TGCGCCAGCAGGTCTAGCGGGGGGTTAAACAATGAGCAGTTCTTC. Its protein product is CASRSSGGLNNEQFF.